These T cell receptor beta chains were read from a single sample in a study of graft-versus-host responses after intestinal transplantation. Profiling relied on immunoSEQ multiplex PCR, and the TCRdb table lists in-frame clones only, not all of them. The table records around 97,000 clones, more than 85% of them present only once. No antigens are known for them. The sample here was unstimulated CD8+ T cells sorted from spleen or lymph node cells, taken before intestinal transplant. The receptors here all came from a human donor who received an intestinal transplant. The CDR3 runs from the conserved cysteine through the conserved F or W. The order of the fields is D gene, J gene, clone size, V gene, CDR3 DNA, CDR3 protein. D genes are given only for firm matches. Size values are once, few and many counts, or a class for expanded clones, and some rows have none.

D gene: NA; J gene: TRBJ1-5; clone size: NA; V gene: TRBV2; CDR3 DNA: TGTGCCAGCAGTGAAGCCTTGCAGAACAATCAGCCCCAGCATTTT; CDR3 protein: CASSEALQNNQPQHF
D gene: NA; J gene: TRBJ2-7; clone size: NA; V gene: TRBV4-1; CDR3 DNA: TGCGCCAGCAGCCAAGGGGGGCTTCCCTACGAGCAGTACTTC; CDR3 protein: CASSQGGLPYEQYF
D gene: NA; J gene: TRBJ2-3; clone size: NA; V gene: TRBV4-1; CDR3 DNA: TGCGCCAGCAGCCTACCGGGGGATACGCAGTATTTT; CDR3 protein: CASSLPGDTQYF
D gene: TRBD1; J gene: TRBJ1-2; clone size: NA; V gene: TRBV29-1; CDR3 DNA: TGCAGCGTCCCAGGGGGAGGCGGCTACACCTTC; CDR3 protein: CSVPGGGGYTF
D gene: TRBD1; J gene: TRBJ1-2; clone size: NA; V gene: TRBV29-1; CDR3 DNA: TGCAGCGTTAAGGTCGTCGTTGGACAGGACGCTAACTATGGCTACACCTTC; CDR3 protein: CSVKVVVGQDANYGYTF
D gene: TRBD2; J gene: TRBJ2-2; clone size: once; V gene: TRBV12-5; CDR3 DNA: TGTGCTAGTGCCTCGGGCGGGGGGCCCAACACCGGGGAGCTGTTTTTT; CDR3 protein: CASASGGGPNTGELFF
D gene: NA; J gene: TRBJ1-1; clone size: NA; V gene: TRBV5-4; CDR3 DNA: TGTGCCAGCAGCTTGGAGGGTAAGGGGCTGAACACTGAAGCTTTCTTT; CDR3 protein: CASSLEGKGLNTEAFF
D gene: NA; J gene: TRBJ1-3; clone size: NA; V gene: TRBV2; CDR3 DNA: TGTGCCAGCAGTGATTCAGGCCCCGGCTTATCTGGAAACACCATATATTTT; CDR3 protein: CASSDSGPGLSGNTIYF
D gene: TRBD1; J gene: TRBJ1-1; clone size: NA; V gene: TRBV19; CDR3 DNA: TGTGCCAGTACCATGGGGACAGGGAATGTCACTGAAGCTTTCTTT; CDR3 protein: CASTMGTGNVTEAFF
D gene: NA; J gene: TRBJ1-1; clone size: NA; V gene: TRBV4-1; CDR3 DNA: TGCGCCAGCAGCCTCTGGGAGGGGTCGAACACTGAAGCTTTCTTT; CDR3 protein: CASSLWEGSNTEAFF
D gene: NA; J gene: TRBJ1-1; clone size: NA; V gene: TRBV6-1; CDR3 DNA: TGTGCCAGCAGTGCAGCAGCTCGTCTCGGCACTGAAGCTTTCTTT; CDR3 protein: CASSAAARLGTEAFF
D gene: NA; J gene: TRBJ2-5; clone size: NA; V gene: TRBV6-1; CDR3 DNA: TGTGCCAGCAGTGATATTGGGGGCATATACCAAGAGACCCAGTACTTC; CDR3 protein: CASSDIGGIYQETQYF
D gene: NA; J gene: TRBJ2-5; clone size: NA; V gene: TRBV5-1; CDR3 DNA: TGCGCCAGCAGCACGGGGCACGGCCAAGAGACCCAGTACTTC; CDR3 protein: CASSTGHGQETQYF
D gene: TRBD1; J gene: TRBJ1-4; clone size: few; V gene: TRBV4-1; CDR3 DNA: TGCGCCAGCAGCCAAGTCGACAGGGGTGATGAAAAACTGTTTTTT; CDR3 protein: CASSQVDRGDEKLFF
D gene: NA; J gene: TRBJ2-3; clone size: NA; V gene: TRBV5-1; CDR3 DNA: TGCGCCAGCAGCTTAGAGGGTGGTAGGGCAGATACGCAGTATTTT; CDR3 protein: CASSLEGGRADTQYF
D gene: TRBD1; J gene: TRBJ1-4; clone size: NA; V gene: TRBV11-1; CDR3 DNA: TGTGCCAGCAGCTTCCGACAGGGAACTAATGAAAAACTGTTTTTT; CDR3 protein: CASSFRQGTNEKLFF
D gene: NA; J gene: TRBJ2-2; clone size: NA; V gene: TRBV4-2; CDR3 DNA: TGTGCCAGCAGCCAAGCACGAGCCGGGGTGGCCGGGGAGCTGTTTTTT; CDR3 protein: CASSQARAGVAGELFF
D gene: TRBD1; J gene: TRBJ1-1; clone size: NA; V gene: TRBV7-9; CDR3 DNA: TGTGCCCTAACAGGGGGATTAGCCGGAAACACTGAAGCTTTCTTT; CDR3 protein: CALTGGLAGNTEAFF
D gene: TRBD1; J gene: TRBJ2-2; clone size: NA; V gene: TRBV27; CDR3 DNA: TGTGCCAGCAGTTTGGGACAGGGGGCGGCCGGGGAGCTGTTTTTT; CDR3 protein: CASSLGQGAAGELFF
D gene: NA; J gene: TRBJ1-2; clone size: NA; V gene: TRBV5-1; CDR3 DNA: TGCGCCAGCAGCTCTATCCCTCGACAGCCTAACTATGGCTACACCTTC; CDR3 protein: CASSSIPRQPNYGYTF
D gene: TRBD1; J gene: TRBJ1-3; clone size: NA; V gene: TRBV27; CDR3 DNA: TGTGCCAGCAGTAGCGGGACAGGGACAGGAAACACCATATATTTT; CDR3 protein: CASSSGTGTGNTIYF
D gene: NA; J gene: TRBJ2-7; clone size: NA; V gene: TRBV7-9; CDR3 DNA: TGTGCCAGCAGCTCAGCTACAGAGATCTACGAGCAGTACTTC; CDR3 protein: CASSSATEIYEQYF
D gene: TRBD1; J gene: TRBJ1-1; clone size: NA; V gene: TRBV6-5; CDR3 DNA: TGTGCCAGCAGTTACTCGACGGTGACAGGGGCCCCTGAAGCTTTCTTT; CDR3 protein: CASSYSTVTGAPEAFF
D gene: NA; J gene: TRBJ2-7; clone size: NA; V gene: TRBV13; CDR3 DNA: TGTGCCAGCAGCTTAGGGCAGGGAAAGATAGAGCAGTACTTC; CDR3 protein: CASSLGQGKIEQYF
D gene: NA; J gene: TRBJ2-1; clone size: NA; V gene: TRBV19; CDR3 DNA: TGTGCCAGTAGTATGGGTGGAAACAATGAGCAGTTCTTC; CDR3 protein: CASSMGGNNEQFF
D gene: NA; J gene: TRBJ1-2; clone size: NA; V gene: TRBV7-9; CDR3 DNA: TGTGCCAGCAGCTTAGTGCAGGGTGGCTATGGCTACACCTTC; CDR3 protein: CASSLVQGGYGYTF
D gene: NA; J gene: TRBJ1-1; clone size: NA; V gene: TRBV19; CDR3 DNA: TGTGCCAGTAGAATGCCCTACTCGAACACTGAAGCTTTCTTT; CDR3 protein: CASRMPYSNTEAFF
D gene: NA; J gene: TRBJ2-1; clone size: NA; V gene: TRBV7-9; CDR3 DNA: TGTGCCAGCAGCCAGGGGGGGGCGGGCGATGAGCAGTTCTTC; CDR3 protein: CASSQGGAGDEQFF
D gene: TRBD1; J gene: TRBJ2-7; clone size: NA; V gene: TRBV5-1; CDR3 DNA: TGCGCCAGCAGCTTGAATCCAGGGGGCATTAACGAGCAGTACTTC; CDR3 protein: CASSLNPGGINEQYF
D gene: NA; J gene: TRBJ1-2; clone size: NA; V gene: TRBV19; CDR3 DNA: TGTGCCAGTAGTATAGCAGGAATCATGGGCTATGGCTACACCTTC; CDR3 protein: CASSIAGIMGYGYTF
D gene: NA; J gene: TRBJ2-7; clone size: NA; V gene: TRBV6-6; CDR3 DNA: TGTGCCAGCAGTTACGGGGGTGAGGGCTACGAGCAGTACTTC; CDR3 protein: CASSYGGEGYEQYF
D gene: NA; J gene: TRBJ2-2; clone size: NA; V gene: TRBV6-6; CDR3 DNA: TGTGCCAGCAGCAGGACCTCTACCCCAATGGAGGAGCTGTTTTTT; CDR3 protein: CASSRTSTPMEELFF
D gene: NA; J gene: TRBJ2-1; clone size: NA; V gene: TRBV5-6; CDR3 DNA: TGTGCCAGCAGCCTTCCGTTGGTCGACAACTACAATGAGCAGTTCTTC; CDR3 protein: CASSLPLVDNYNEQFF
D gene: NA; J gene: TRBJ2-7; clone size: NA; V gene: TRBV29-1; CDR3 DNA: TGCAGCGTTGAATATGGGCGCGGTTACGAGCAGTACTTC; CDR3 protein: CSVEYGRGYEQYF
D gene: NA; J gene: TRBJ2-7; clone size: NA; V gene: TRBV7-5; CDR3 DNA: TGTGTCAGAAGCGAAGGGGACTTC; CDR3 protein: CVRSEGDF
D gene: NA; J gene: TRBJ1-1; clone size: NA; V gene: TRBV4-1; CDR3 DNA: TGCGCCAGCAGCCAAGGTCAGGGTGACACTGAAGCTTTCTTT; CDR3 protein: CASSQGQGDTEAFF
D gene: NA; J gene: TRBJ1-1; clone size: NA; V gene: TRBV5-1; CDR3 DNA: TGCGCCAGCAAGGCCCGGGACATGAACACTGAAGCTTTCTTT; CDR3 protein: CASKARDMNTEAFF
D gene: NA; J gene: TRBJ2-1; clone size: NA; V gene: TRBV7-9; CDR3 DNA: TGTGCCAGCAGCGGGGACACCGGTGAGCAGTTCTTC; CDR3 protein: CASSGDTGEQFF
D gene: NA; J gene: TRBJ1-5; clone size: NA; V gene: TRBV11-2; CDR3 DNA: TGTGCCAGCAGCTTCGGGGAGACGGGCAATCAGCCCCAGCATTTT; CDR3 protein: CASSFGETGNQPQHF
D gene: NA; J gene: TRBJ2-1; clone size: NA; V gene: TRBV30; CDR3 DNA: TGTGCCGGGGGGACCTACCGGAATGAGCAGTTCTTC; CDR3 protein: CAGGTYRNEQFF
D gene: TRBD1; J gene: TRBJ2-7; clone size: NA; V gene: TRBV4-1; CDR3 DNA: TGCGCCAGCAGTGGGGGGACAGGGACCTACGAGCAGTACTTC; CDR3 protein: CASSGGTGTYEQYF
D gene: NA; J gene: TRBJ1-1; clone size: NA; V gene: TRBV4-1; CDR3 DNA: TGCGCCAGCAGCCAAGAGGGGGGAGAGACTGAAGCTTTCTTT; CDR3 protein: CASSQEGGETEAFF
D gene: NA; J gene: TRBJ1-2; clone size: NA; V gene: TRBV29-1; CDR3 DNA: TGCAGCGCCGAGGAGGGTACAGGGTATAACTATGGCTACACCTTC; CDR3 protein: CSAEEGTGYNYGYTF
D gene: NA; J gene: TRBJ1-1; clone size: NA; V gene: TRBV13; CDR3 DNA: TGTGCCAGCAGCCCGGAATCGGGTACTGAAGCTTTCTTT; CDR3 protein: CASSPESGTEAFF
D gene: NA; J gene: TRBJ1-5; clone size: few; V gene: TRBV16; CDR3 DNA: TGTGCCAGCAGCCAATATGTGGGGAGCAATCAGCCCCAGCATTTT; CDR3 protein: CASSQYVGSNQPQHF
D gene: NA; J gene: TRBJ2-3; clone size: NA; V gene: TRBV5-1; CDR3 DNA: TGCGCCAGCAGCTTGACGAGGGGGGACGGAGTGTACCCTAGCACAGATACGCAGTATTTT; CDR3 protein: CASSLTRGDGVYPSTDTQYF
D gene: NA; J gene: TRBJ1-2; clone size: NA; V gene: TRBV6-5; CDR3 DNA: TGTGCCAGCAGACAGGGCTGGGGCTACACCTTC; CDR3 protein: CASRQGWGYTF
D gene: NA; J gene: TRBJ2-7; clone size: NA; V gene: TRBV7-9; CDR3 DNA: TGTGCCAGCAGCTCGGGGGTGAGGCACTACGAGCAGTACTTC; CDR3 protein: CASSSGVRHYEQYF
D gene: NA; J gene: TRBJ1-2; clone size: NA; V gene: TRBV30; CDR3 DNA: TGTGCCTGGAGTTTAACAGGGGGCTACACCTTC; CDR3 protein: CAWSLTGGYTF
D gene: TRBD2; J gene: TRBJ2-1; clone size: once; V gene: TRBV13; CDR3 DNA: TGTGCCAGCTCTCTCCTCGGGGGGGTCGATGAGCAGTTCTTC; CDR3 protein: CASSLLGGVDEQFF
D gene: NA; J gene: TRBJ1-6; clone size: NA; V gene: TRBV6-6; CDR3 DNA: TGTGCCAGCAGTTTCCTCTCCTATAATTCACCCCTCCACTTT; CDR3 protein: CASSFLSYNSPLHF
D gene: NA; J gene: TRBJ1-1; clone size: NA; V gene: TRBV5-5; CDR3 DNA: TGTGCCAGCGGGCCGCTGAACACTGAAGCTTTCTTT; CDR3 protein: CASGPLNTEAFF
D gene: NA; J gene: TRBJ1-4; clone size: NA; V gene: TRBV15; CDR3 DNA: TGTGCCACCAGCAGGGACAGACCAACTAATGAAAAACTGTTTTTT; CDR3 protein: CATSRDRPTNEKLFF
D gene: TRBD2; J gene: TRBJ2-2; clone size: NA; V gene: TRBV9; CDR3 DNA: TGTGCCAGCAGCGTAGAGGGTGGTAGCGGGGCTTTCACCGGGGAGCTGTTTTTT; CDR3 protein: CASSVEGGSGAFTGELFF
D gene: NA; J gene: TRBJ2-7; clone size: few; V gene: TRBV7-9; CDR3 DNA: TGTGCCAGCAGCTTAGGGTTCGCCGACACAGCCTACGAGCAGTACTTC; CDR3 protein: CASSLGFADTAYEQYF